Given below is one T cell receptor beta chain in context. Its antigen target is currently unknown. Per-base quality was not reported, and no clone a single base away is much larger than it. The data belong to a study of blood T cell repertoires in COVID-19 (dated by TCRdb to 2019 to 2021). Regarding the research as a whole: Samples covering the acute and convalescent phases of COVID-19 were provided by collaborators in the United States, Italy and Spain. Samples came from the ongoing ImmuneRACE study (first 160 participants) plus 1,254 subjects from 6 global collaborators. Deeply sampled blood TCRbeta repertoires from subjects exposed to, actively infected with, or recovered from COVID-19 were included in the dataset. A freely available public database, intended as a resource for researchers studying the immune response to SARS-CoV-2, is where the repertoires were released. The sample metadata nearly always contained a de-identified subject ID, COVID-19 status, age in years and sex. HLA class I and class II types, where available, came from metadata supplied by the sample provider rather than from assay-based typing. The material from the prospective study consisted of cDNA or gDNA derived from T cells, B-cell-depleted T cells, or PBMCs. Summary of the overall study and its limitations: Clinical and demographic metadata were provided uncurated, with the amount varying by source and participant.

The CDR3 goes from the cysteine to the phenylalanine over 14 residues. The read is trimmed to its CDR3 DNA, 42 bases read in frame from base 1. Germline trimming amounts to 3 bases on V and 7 bases on J, with 5 as the count of junction bases outside the gene matches. Sequences SGHNT (CDR1) and YYREEE (CDR2) are obtained from the germline V gene (reference sequence). At one collaborating source in Seattle, patients were enrolled during active infection and were followed longitudinally through the course of disease. Each collaborating institution followed its own protocols to collect whole blood in K2EDTA tubes. For TCRbeta analysis, collaborators shipped samples in one of three forms: frozen whole blood, isolated PBMCs, or DNA extracted from either of those sample types. TCRbeta CDR3 regions were amplified from genomic DNA using the immunoSEQ Assay, a bias-controlled multiplex PCR. In the source study's methods: The number of nucleated cells in each sample was estimated by amplification of reference gene primers within the assay. To quantify the absolute abundance of each unique TCRbeta CDR3 rearrangement, sequence reads were collapsed and filtered. For each sample, productive Simpson clonality was calculated as the square root of Simpson's diversity index over productive rearrangements. Held by TCRdb, this immuneACCESS table contains in-frame sequences only and omits some clones. Under half of the omission traces to an unresolved V gene where checked; the cause of the rest is unknown. V and J calls and clone size come straight from that table; D and trimming were deduced from the DNA. Here the sample has a few hundred thousand clones; nearly 90% occur a single time. The top ten clonotypes cover around 2.3% of the sample.

Sequencing was performed on peripheral blood. This sequence was found in a woman aged 55 to 70 with COVID-19, enrolled during active disease. The chain employs TRBV5-4 and TRBJ1-4, and TRBD1 aligns with 8 junction nucleotides. The DNA sequence is given as TGTGCCAGCAGCTGGGACAGGAGGCCTGAAAAACTGTTTTTT. Its coded protein is CASSWDRRPEKLFF.